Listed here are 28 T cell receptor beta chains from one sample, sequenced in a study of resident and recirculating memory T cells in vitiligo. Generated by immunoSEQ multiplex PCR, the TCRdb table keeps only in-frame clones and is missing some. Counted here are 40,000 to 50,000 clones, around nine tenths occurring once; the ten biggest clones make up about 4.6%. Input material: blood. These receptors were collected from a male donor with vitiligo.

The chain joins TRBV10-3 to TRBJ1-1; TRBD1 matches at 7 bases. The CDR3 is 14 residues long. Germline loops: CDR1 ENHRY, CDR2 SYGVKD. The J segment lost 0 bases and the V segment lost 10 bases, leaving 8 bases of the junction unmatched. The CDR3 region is CATDTGVMNTEAFF. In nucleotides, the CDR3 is TGTGCCACCGATACAGGGGTCATGAACACTGAAGCTTTCTTT.

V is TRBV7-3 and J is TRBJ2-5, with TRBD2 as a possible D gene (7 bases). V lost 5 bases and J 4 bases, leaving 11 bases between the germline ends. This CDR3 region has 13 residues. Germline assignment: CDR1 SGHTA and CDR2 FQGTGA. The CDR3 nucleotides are TGTGCCAGCAGCGCGGGGGCAGGAGAGACCCAGTACTTC. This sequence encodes CASSAGAGETQYF. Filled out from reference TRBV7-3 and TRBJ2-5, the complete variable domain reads GAGVSQTPSNKVTEKGKYVELRCDPISGHTALYWYRQSLGQGPEFLIYFQGTGAADDSGLPNDRFFAVRPEGSVSTLKIQRTERGDSAVYLCASSAGAGETQYFGPGTRLLVL.

The CDR3 coding sequence is TGTGCCAGCAGCCCTAGGAGGGACCCCGGATTCTCCTACGAGCAGTACTTC. It translates to CASSPRRDPGFSYEQYF. The chain is built from TRBV7-2 and TRBJ2-7; tentatively, D is TRBD2 (6 bases). The ends were cut back, 5 bases at V and 0 bases at J, with 20 bases in the middle. The CDR3 contains 17 residues. Germline V gene lookup returns CDR1 SGHTA and CDR2 FQGNSA.

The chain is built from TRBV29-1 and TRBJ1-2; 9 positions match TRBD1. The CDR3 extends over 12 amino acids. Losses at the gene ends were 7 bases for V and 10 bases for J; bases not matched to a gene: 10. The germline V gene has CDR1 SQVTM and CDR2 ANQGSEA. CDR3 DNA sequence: TGCAGCGACCTCCGGGACAGGGAACTCTACACCTTC. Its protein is CSDLRDRELYTF.

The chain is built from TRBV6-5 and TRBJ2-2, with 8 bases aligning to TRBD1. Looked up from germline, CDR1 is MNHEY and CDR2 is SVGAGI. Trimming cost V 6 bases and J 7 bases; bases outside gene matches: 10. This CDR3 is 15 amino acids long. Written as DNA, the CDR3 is TGTGCCAGCAGATTCCGGGACAGGATCATCGGGGAGCTGTTTTTT. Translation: CASRFRDRIIGELFF.

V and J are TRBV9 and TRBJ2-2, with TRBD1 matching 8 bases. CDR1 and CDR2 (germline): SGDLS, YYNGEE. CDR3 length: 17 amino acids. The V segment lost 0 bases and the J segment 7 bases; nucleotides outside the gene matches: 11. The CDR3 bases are TGTGCCAGCAGCGTAGCTTTTCAGGGGGCGTATGGCGGGGAGCTGTTTTTT. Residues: CASSVAFQGAYGGELFF.

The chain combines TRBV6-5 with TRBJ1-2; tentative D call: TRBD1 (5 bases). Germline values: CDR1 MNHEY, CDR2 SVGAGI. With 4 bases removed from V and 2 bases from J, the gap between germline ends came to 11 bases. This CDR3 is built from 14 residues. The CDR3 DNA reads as TGTGCCAGCAGTTCCAGGACACGAAACTATGGCTACACCTTC. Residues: CASSSRTRNYGYTF.

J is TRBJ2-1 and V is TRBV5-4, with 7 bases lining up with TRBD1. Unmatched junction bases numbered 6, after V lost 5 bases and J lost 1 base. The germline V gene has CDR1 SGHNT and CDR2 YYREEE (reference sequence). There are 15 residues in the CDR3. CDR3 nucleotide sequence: TGTGCCAGCAGAGGGGGCCTCCCTTCCTACAATGAGCAGTTCTTC. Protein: CASRGGLPSYNEQFF.

The CDR3 loop is CASSLRDRHQPQHF. DNA of the CDR3: TGTGCCAGCTCATTGAGGGACAGGCATCAGCCCCAGCATTTT. The chain recombines TRBV18 with TRBJ1-5; 8 bases are shared with TRBD1. V lost 5 bases, J lost 5 bases, and 5 bases stayed unmatched. Germline CDR1 KGHSH, CDR2 LQKENI. The CDR3 is 14 residues long.

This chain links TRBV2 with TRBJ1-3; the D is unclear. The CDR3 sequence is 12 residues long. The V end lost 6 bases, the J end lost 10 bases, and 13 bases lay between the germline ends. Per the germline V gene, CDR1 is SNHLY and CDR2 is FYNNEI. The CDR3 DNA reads TGTGCCAGCAGCCTCAACCGGGGAACCATATATTTT. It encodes CASSLNRGTIYF.

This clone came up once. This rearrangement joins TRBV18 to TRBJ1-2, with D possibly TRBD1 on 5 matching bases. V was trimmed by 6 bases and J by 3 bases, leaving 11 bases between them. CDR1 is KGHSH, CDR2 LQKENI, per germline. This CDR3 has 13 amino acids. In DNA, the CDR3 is TGTGCCAGCTCCGCAGGGTCGGACTATGGCTACACCTTC. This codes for CASSAGSDYGYTF.

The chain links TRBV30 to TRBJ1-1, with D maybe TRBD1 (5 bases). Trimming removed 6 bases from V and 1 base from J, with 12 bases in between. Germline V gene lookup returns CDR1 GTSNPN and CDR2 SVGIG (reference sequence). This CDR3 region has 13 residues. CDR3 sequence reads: CACTRVTNTEAFF. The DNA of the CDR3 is TGTGCCTGTACCAGGGTAACGAACACTGAAGCTTTCTTT.

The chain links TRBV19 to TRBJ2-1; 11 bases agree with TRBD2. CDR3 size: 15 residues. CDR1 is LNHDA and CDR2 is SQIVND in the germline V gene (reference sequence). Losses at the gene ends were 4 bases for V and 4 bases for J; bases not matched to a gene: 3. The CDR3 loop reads CASSTLAGVYNEQFF. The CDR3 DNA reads TGTGCCAGTAGTACACTAGCGGGGGTATACAATGAGCAGTTCTTC.

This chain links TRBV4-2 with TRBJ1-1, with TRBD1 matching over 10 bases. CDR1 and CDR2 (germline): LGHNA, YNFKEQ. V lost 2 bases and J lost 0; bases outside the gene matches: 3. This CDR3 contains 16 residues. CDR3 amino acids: CASSQLGQGMNTEAFF. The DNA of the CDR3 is TGTGCCAGCAGCCAATTGGGACAGGGGATGAACACTGAAGCTTTCTTT.

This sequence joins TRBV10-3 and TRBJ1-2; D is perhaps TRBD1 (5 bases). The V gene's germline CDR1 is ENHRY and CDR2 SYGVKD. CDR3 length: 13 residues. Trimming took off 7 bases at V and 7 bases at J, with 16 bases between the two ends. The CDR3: CAIKDTSTGGYTF. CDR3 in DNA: TGTGCCATCAAGGACACGAGCACAGGTGGCTACACCTTC.

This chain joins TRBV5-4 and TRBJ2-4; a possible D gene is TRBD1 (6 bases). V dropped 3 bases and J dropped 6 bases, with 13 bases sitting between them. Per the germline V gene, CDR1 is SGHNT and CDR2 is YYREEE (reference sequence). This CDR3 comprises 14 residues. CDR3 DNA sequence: TGTGCCAGCAGCTCGCCGGGACACTTAAACATTCAGTACTTC. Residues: CASSSPGHLNIQYF.

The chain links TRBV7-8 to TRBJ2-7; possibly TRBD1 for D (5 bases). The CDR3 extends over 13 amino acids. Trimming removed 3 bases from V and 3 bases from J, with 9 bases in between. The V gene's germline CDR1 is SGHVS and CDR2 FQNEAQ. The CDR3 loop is CASSLGQDYEQYF. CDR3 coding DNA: TGTGCCAGCAGCTTGGGGCAAGACTACGAGCAGTACTTC. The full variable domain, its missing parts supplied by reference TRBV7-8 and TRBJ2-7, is GAGVSQSPRYKVAKRGQDVALRCDPISGHVSLFWYQQALGQGPEFLTYFQNEAQLDKSGLPSDRFFAERPEGSVSTLKIQRTQQEDSAVYLCASSLGQDYEQYFGPGTRLTVT.

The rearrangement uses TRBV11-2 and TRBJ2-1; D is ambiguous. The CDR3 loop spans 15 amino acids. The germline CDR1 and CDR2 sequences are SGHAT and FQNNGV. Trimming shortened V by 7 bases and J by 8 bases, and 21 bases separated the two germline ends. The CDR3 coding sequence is TGTGCCAGCACCCCTTCGTACACCCCACCTCATGAGCAGTTCTTC. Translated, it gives CASTPSYTPPHEQFF.

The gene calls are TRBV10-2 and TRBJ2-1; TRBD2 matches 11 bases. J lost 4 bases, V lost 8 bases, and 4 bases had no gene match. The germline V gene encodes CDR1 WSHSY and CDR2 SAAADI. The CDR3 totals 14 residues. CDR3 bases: TGCGCCAGCCGACGGACTAGCGGGTACAATGAGCAGTTCTTC. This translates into CASRRTSGYNEQFF.

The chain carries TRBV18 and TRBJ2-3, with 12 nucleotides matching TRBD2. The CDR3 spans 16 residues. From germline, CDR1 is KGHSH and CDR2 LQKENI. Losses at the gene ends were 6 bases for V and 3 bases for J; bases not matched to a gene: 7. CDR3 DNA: TGTGCCAGCTCGGGACTAGCGGGTGTTTGGACAGATACGCAGTATTTT. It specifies CASSGLAGVWTDTQYF.

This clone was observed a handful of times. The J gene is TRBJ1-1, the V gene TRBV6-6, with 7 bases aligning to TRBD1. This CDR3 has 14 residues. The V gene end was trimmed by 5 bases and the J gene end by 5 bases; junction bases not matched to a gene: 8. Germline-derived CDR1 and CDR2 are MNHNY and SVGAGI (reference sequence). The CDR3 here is CASSPGQVGTEAFF. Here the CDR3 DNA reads TGTGCCAGCAGTCCCGGACAGGTGGGGACTGAAGCTTTCTTT.

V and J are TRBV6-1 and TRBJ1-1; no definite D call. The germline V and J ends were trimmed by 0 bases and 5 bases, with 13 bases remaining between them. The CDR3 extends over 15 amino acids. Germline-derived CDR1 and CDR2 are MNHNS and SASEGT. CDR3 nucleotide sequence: TGTGCCAGCAGTGAAGCTGTGGCTTTCAGAACTGAAGCTTTCTTT. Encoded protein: CASSEAVAFRTEAFF.

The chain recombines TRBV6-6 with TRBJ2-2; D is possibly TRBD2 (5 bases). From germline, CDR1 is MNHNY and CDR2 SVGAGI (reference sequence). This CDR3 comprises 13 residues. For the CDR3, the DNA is TGTGCTTCCCCGGGGACGAACACCGGGGAGCTGTTTTTT. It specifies CASPGTNTGELFF.

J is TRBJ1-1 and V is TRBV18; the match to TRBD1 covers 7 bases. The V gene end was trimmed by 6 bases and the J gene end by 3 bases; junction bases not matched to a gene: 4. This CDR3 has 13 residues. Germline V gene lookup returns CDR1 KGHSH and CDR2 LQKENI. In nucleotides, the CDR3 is TGTGCCAGCTCTCCAGGGACAGACACTGAAGCTTTCTTT. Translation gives CASSPGTDTEAFF.

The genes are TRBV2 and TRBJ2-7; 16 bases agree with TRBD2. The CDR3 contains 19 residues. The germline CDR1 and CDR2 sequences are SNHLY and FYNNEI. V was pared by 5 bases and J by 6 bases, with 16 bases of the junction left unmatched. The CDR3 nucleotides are TGTGCCAGCAGTCTTAAAGGGACTAGCGGGGGGGCCCCAGCCGGCGAGCAGTACTTC. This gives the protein CASSLKGTSGGAPAGEQYF.

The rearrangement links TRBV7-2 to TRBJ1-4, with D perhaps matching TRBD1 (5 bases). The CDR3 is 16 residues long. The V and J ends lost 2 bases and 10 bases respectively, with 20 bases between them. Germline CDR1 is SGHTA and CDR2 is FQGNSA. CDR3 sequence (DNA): TGTGCCAGCAGCTTACGGTTGGGGACGCCGGGAGGAAAACTGTTTTTT. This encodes CASSLRLGTPGGKLFF.

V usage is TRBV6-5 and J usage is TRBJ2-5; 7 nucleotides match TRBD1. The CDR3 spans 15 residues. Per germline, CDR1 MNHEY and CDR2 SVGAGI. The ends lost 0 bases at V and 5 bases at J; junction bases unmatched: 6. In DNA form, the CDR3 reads TGTGCCAGCAGTTACTCGGGGACAGAAGGGGAGACCCAGTACTTC. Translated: CASSYSGTEGETQYF.

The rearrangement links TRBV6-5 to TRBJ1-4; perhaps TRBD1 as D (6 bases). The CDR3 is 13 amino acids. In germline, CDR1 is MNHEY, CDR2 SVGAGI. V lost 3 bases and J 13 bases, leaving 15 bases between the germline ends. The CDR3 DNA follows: TGTGCCAGCAGTTATAACCCGAGGGACACACTGTTTTTT. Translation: CASSYNPRDTLFF.